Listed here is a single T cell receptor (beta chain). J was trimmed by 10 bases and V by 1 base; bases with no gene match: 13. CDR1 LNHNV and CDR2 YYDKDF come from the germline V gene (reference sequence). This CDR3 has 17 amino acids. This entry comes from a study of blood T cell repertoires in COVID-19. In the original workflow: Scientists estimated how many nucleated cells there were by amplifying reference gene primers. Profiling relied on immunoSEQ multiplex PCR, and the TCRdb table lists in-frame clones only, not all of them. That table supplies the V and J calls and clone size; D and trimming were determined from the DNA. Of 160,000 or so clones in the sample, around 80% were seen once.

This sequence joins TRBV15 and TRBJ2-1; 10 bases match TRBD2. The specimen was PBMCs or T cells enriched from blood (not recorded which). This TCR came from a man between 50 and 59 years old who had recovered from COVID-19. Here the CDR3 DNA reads TGTGCCACCAGCAGAGCGACCGAGGTAGCGGGGGGCGGGGAGCAGTTCTTC. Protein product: CATSRATEVAGGGEQFF.